The next 23 T cell receptor beta chains were all read from a single sample in a study of control samples from healthy donors and cancer patients. TCRdb's copy holds only in-frame clones and misses some; the assay was immunoSEQ multiplex PCR. The sample lists some 210,000 clones; roughly nine tenths were seen once. Source material: blood. The receptors were sampled from a man younger than 40 in good health.

This sequence joins TRBV27 and TRBJ1-1; D is possibly TRBD1 (5 bases). Trimming shortened V by 4 bases and J by 1 base, and 10 bases separated the two germline ends. The V gene's germline CDR1 is MNHEY and CDR2 SMNVEV (reference sequence). The CDR3 spans 14 residues. CDR3 DNA: TGTGCCAGCAGTTCTCAGGGTCGGAACACTGAAGCTTTCTTT. Protein sequence: CASSSQGRNTEAFF.

This chain links TRBV2 with TRBJ1-2; 8 positions match TRBD1. Trimming cost V 4 bases and J 9 bases; bases outside gene matches: 4. CDR3 length equals 12 residues. CDR1 and CDR2 from the germline V gene are SNHLY and FYNNEI. Here the CDR3 DNA reads TGTGCCAGCAGTGGAGACAGGGGACGCTACACCTTC. It specifies CASSGDRGRYTF.

The rearrangement joins TRBV5-1 to TRBJ1-1; no clear D gene. The CDR3 sequence is 14 residues long. The V gene lost 1 base and the J gene lost 1 base, with 8 bases spanning the gap. Germline V CDR1 and CDR2: SGHRS, YFSETQ. The CDR3: CASSLSPENTEAFF. DNA for the CDR3: TGCGCCAGCAGCTTGTCCCCAGAGAACACTGAAGCTTTCTTT.

The genes are TRBV5-4 and TRBJ2-3; 12 bases line up with TRBD2. Germline V lookup: CDR1 SGHNT, CDR2 YYREEE (reference sequence). This CDR3 is built from 15 residues. The trim removed 1 base at V and 6 bases at J, leaving 3 bases unmatched. The chain's CDR3 is CASSLWLAGGDTQYF. CDR3 DNA: TGTGCCAGCAGCTTGTGGCTAGCGGGGGGGGATACGCAGTATTTT.

Turning to this clone: The junction departs from germline at one end; a sequencing error may be responsible. The chain joins TRBV7-9 to TRBJ2-5; D is tentatively TRBD1 or TRBD2 (6 bases each). This CDR3 comprises 12 residues. Looked up from germline, CDR1 is SEHNR and CDR2 is FQNEAQ (reference sequence). As DNA, the CDR3 is TGTGCCAGCAGCGTAGCCCGGGGGCCTCAGTACTTC. Translated, it gives CASSVARGPQYF.

This chain links TRBV5-1 with TRBJ2-3, with TRBD2 matching over 7 bases. V was pared by 0 bases and J by 5 bases, with 3 bases of the junction left unmatched. CDR1 and CDR2 (germline): SGHRS, YFSETQ. The CDR3 is made up of 14 amino acids. The CDR3 loop reads CASSLVASGDTQYF. CDR3 DNA sequence: TGCGCCAGCAGCTTGGTGGCTAGCGGAGATACGCAGTATTTT.

This clone occurred once. The genes are TRBV24-1 and TRBJ1-1; unclear D gene. V was pared by 4 bases and J by 8 bases, with 16 bases between. CDR3 length: 14 residues. In germline, CDR1 is KGHDR, CDR2 SFDVKD. This chain's CDR3 is CATSESARPGEAFF. CDR3 bases: TGTGCCACCAGTGAATCAGCCCGGCCGGGGGAAGCTTTCTTT.

This clone appeared a few times. This chain links TRBV12-5 with TRBJ2-4; a possible D gene is TRBD1 (6 bases). V gave up 6 bases and J gave up 3 bases, with 15 bases separating them. CDR3 size: 15 residues. Germline-derived CDR1 and CDR2 are LGHNT and FRNRAP. CDR3 in DNA: TGTGCTAGTGGCGAAGGACAGTCCCGCAAAAACATTCAGTACTTC. Residues: CASGEGQSRKNIQYF.

As concerns this clone: An end of the junction differs from the germline gene, which may be a read error. J is TRBJ2-4 and V is TRBV11-2; D not certain. Germline V gene lookup returns CDR1 SGHAT and CDR2 FQNNGV. The CDR3 extends over 10 amino acids. DNA of the CDR3: TGTGCCAGCAGCTTAGTAACAGCCAGCTTC. Residues: CASSLVTASF.

This clone appeared a single time. The rearrangement joins TRBV2 to TRBJ1-1; TRBD1 might be the D (5 bases). The CDR3 totals 15 residues. Germline loops: CDR1 SNHLY, CDR2 FYNNEI. V was trimmed by 3 bases and J by 6 bases, leaving 17 bases between them. The CDR3 region is CASSDWIGQGAEAFF. The CDR3 coding sequence is TGTGCCAGCAGTGATTGGATTGGGCAGGGCGCTGAAGCTTTCTTT. Filled out from reference TRBV2 and TRBJ1-1, the complete variable domain reads EPEVTQTPSHQVTQMGQEVILRCVPISNHLYFYWYRQILGQKVEFLVSFYNNEISEKSEIFDDQFSVERPDGSNFTLKIRSTKLEDSAMYFCASSDWIGQGAEAFFGQGTRLTVV.

The J gene is TRBJ1-1, the V gene TRBV11-2; 11 bases align to TRBD1. The CDR3 runs to 15 residues. Trimming cost V 4 bases and J 4 bases; bases outside gene matches: 5. Germline V gives CDR1 SGHAT, CDR2 FQNNGV. For the CDR3, the DNA is TGTGCCAGCAGCTCGTCCGGGACAGGGGGCACTGAAGCTTTCTTT. Translating gives CASSSSGTGGTEAFF.

V and J are TRBV2 and TRBJ1-3, with 8 bases aligning to TRBD1. V shed 6 bases and J 4 bases; nucleotides not matched to a gene: 5. This CDR3 spans 14 amino acids. Germline CDR1 SNHLY, CDR2 FYNNEI. CDR3 coding DNA: TGTGCCAGCAGAGGACAGGGTAGAGGAAACACCATATATTTT. This gives the protein CASRGQGRGNTIYF.

The chain joins TRBV19 to TRBJ1-3; D gene unclear. The length of the CDR3 is 15 residues. V was clipped by 7 bases and J by 1 base, with 14 bases between them. Germline values: CDR1 LNHDA, CDR2 SQIVND (reference sequence). CDR3 sequence: CASTTQRVSGNTIYF. The CDR3 nucleotides are TGTGCCAGTACCACACAGCGTGTTTCTGGAAACACCATATATTTT.

This rearrangement joins TRBV29-1 to TRBJ1-4, with unresolved D. Germline V gene sequence: CDR1 SQVTM, CDR2 ANQGSEA. V gave up 4 bases and J gave up 4 bases, with 16 bases separating them. The CDR3 has 15 amino acids. CDR3 in DNA: TGCAGCGTTGGGACCAACTTATTGGGTAATGAAAAACTGTTTTTT. Translated: CSVGTNLLGNEKLFF.

The gene calls are TRBV29-1 and TRBJ2-2, with TRBD1 identical over 10 bases. This CDR3 is built from 15 residues. Trimming at V came to 7 bases and at J to 3 bases, leaving 8 bases not matched to a gene. From germline, CDR1 is SQVTM and CDR2 ANQGSEA. The DNA of the CDR3 is TGCAGCGCCCTAGGGACAGGGGCGTACACCGGGGAGCTGTTTTTT. Translation: CSALGTGAYTGELFF.

In this sample, this clone turned up a few times. The V and J genes are TRBV12-3 or TRBV12-4 and TRBJ2-6; no firm D call. CDR3 size: 13 residues. V lost 6 bases to trimming and J lost 0 bases, with 3 bases between them. CDR3 loop: CASRDSGANVLTF. The CDR3 nucleotides read TGTGCCAGCAGGGACTCTGGGGCCAACGTCCTGACTTTC.

V usage is TRBV6-1 and J usage is TRBJ1-2; D call uncertain. Germline values: CDR1 MNHNS, CDR2 SASEGT. Trimming cost V 1 base and J 8 bases, with 11 bases left between them. This CDR3 is built from 13 residues. CDR3 coding DNA: TGTGCCAGCAGTGAAGGCGGTTTCTGGGGCTACACCTTC. It encodes CASSEGGFWGYTF.

CDR3 DNA: TGTGCCAGCAGCTTAAGGAATACGCAGTATTTT. This gives the protein CASSLRNTQYF. This chain joins TRBV5-4 and TRBJ2-3; the D is unclear. V lost 2 bases and J 7 bases, leaving 5 bases between the germline ends. Germline V lookup: CDR1 SGHNT, CDR2 YYREEE (reference sequence). This CDR3 is built from 11 residues.

V and J are TRBV3-1 (or the pseudogene TRBV3-2) and TRBJ1-1, with TRBD1 as a possible D gene (6 bases). V was cut by 6 bases and J by 1 base, with 12 bases left in between. This CDR3 region has 14 residues. CDR1 is LGHDT, CDR2 YNNKEL, per germline (reference sequence). CDR3 sequence: CASRDPGQNTEAFF. CDR3 coding DNA: TGTGCCAGCAGGGACCCGGGACAGAACACTGAAGCTTTCTTT.

This rearrangement joins TRBV6-2 or TRBV6-3 to TRBJ2-3; 12 nucleotides line up with TRBD2. This CDR3 region has 15 residues. V shed 6 bases and J 7 bases; nucleotides not matched to a gene: 8. CDR1 is MNHEY and CDR2 is SVGEGT in the germline V gene. The CDR3, as DNA: TGTGCCAGCAGCAAAGGACTAGCGGGGTTTTATACGCAGTATTTT. It translates to CASSKGLAGFYTQYF.

The gene calls are TRBV19 and TRBJ2-1, with 11 bases identical to TRBD1. Unmatched junction bases numbered 4, after V lost 3 bases and J lost 6 bases. The CDR3 contains 15 residues. Germline V gene sequence: CDR1 LNHDA, CDR2 SQIVND (reference sequence). CDR3 region: CASSMSGQGGNEQFF. In DNA, the CDR3 is TGTGCCAGTAGTATGTCGGGACAGGGGGGCAATGAGCAGTTCTTC.

The chain couples TRBV7-2 to TRBJ1-1; 7 nucleotides agree with TRBD1. V shed 5 bases, J shed 2 bases, and the junction held 5 bases outside the gene matches. The CDR3 is 14 amino acids. The germline V gene encodes CDR1 SGHTA and CDR2 FQGNSA. Here the CDR3 reads CASSGGQINTEAFF. CDR3 DNA sequence: TGTGCCAGCAGCGGGGGACAGATTAACACTGAAGCTTTCTTT.

The chain uses TRBV9 and TRBJ1-2, with 8 bases identical to TRBD1. J was trimmed by 8 bases and V by 3 bases; bases with no gene match: 6. The germline V gene encodes CDR1 SGDLS and CDR2 YYNGEE. CDR3 length: 13 amino acids. The CDR3 here is CASSARTGWGYTF. The CDR3 nucleotides read TGTGCCAGCAGCGCTAGGACAGGGTGGGGCTACACCTTC.